This entry lists 22 T cell receptor beta chains sequenced from one sample in a study of cytomegalovirus exposure and HLA in healthy donors. Primers included in the PCR were 60 Vbeta and 13 Jbeta primers. Some clones are missing from TCRdb's copy, which holds only in-frame ones; the method was immunoSEQ multiplex PCR. Of 210,000 or so clones listed, roughly 79% are singletons. Sequencing was performed on PBMCs. Receptor source: a woman aged 40 to 50 in good health and CMV-seronegative.

The V call is TRBV19, the J call TRBJ2-7; 8 bases map to TRBD2. The V segment lost 1 base and the J segment 3 bases; nucleotides outside the gene matches: 5. CDR1 is LNHDA, CDR2 SQIVND, per germline (reference sequence). This CDR3 has 15 residues. The chain's CDR3 is CASSIGTSGGYEQYF. In DNA form, the CDR3 reads TGTGCCAGTAGTATAGGAACTAGCGGTGGCTACGAGCAGTACTTC.

This chain uses TRBV5-1 with TRBJ1-1; 11 positions match TRBD1. Germline loops: CDR1 SGHRS, CDR2 YFSETQ. The CDR3 totals 15 residues. V dropped 6 bases and J dropped 5; count of bases not matched to a gene: 9. CDR3 loop: CASTRTGGVWTEAFF. The CDR3 DNA sequence: TGCGCCAGCACCAGGACAGGGGGCGTGTGGACTGAAGCTTTCTTT.

Worth noting for this clone: The same CDR3 arises from other DNA sequences in this sample as well. V and J are TRBV7-8 and TRBJ2-7; 8 positions agree with TRBD1. Trimming removed 2 bases from V and 7 bases from J; junction bases left unmatched: 16. The germline CDR1 and CDR2 sequences are SGHVS and FQNEAQ. The CDR3 has 17 residues. The CDR3, as DNA: TGTGCCAGCAGCTTATTCTTGGTAGTACAGGGGGTGGATGAGCAGTACTTC. This codes for CASSLFLVVQGVDEQYF.

This sequence joins TRBV28 and TRBJ2-5; D is ambiguous. The J call may be mistaken, given a closer DNA end match to TRBJ2-7. Per germline, CDR1 MDHEN and CDR2 SYDVKM. The CDR3 extends over 12 amino acids. CDR3 nucleotides: TGTGCCAGCAGTTTCTACGGGTACGAGCAGTACTTC. It specifies CASSFYGYEQYF.

The chain is built from TRBV10-3 and TRBJ2-7, with 9 positions matching TRBD1. The CDR3 length is 13 residues. The V gene end was trimmed by 10 bases and the J gene end by 6 bases; junction bases not matched to a gene: 10. Germline V gives CDR1 ENHRY, CDR2 SYGVKD. The CDR3 nucleotides read TGTGCCACCGGGACAGGGAGCCTCGGCGAGCAGTACTTC. Translation: CATGTGSLGEQYF.

This clone was seen only a few times. The chain recombines TRBV6-1 with TRBJ1-5; D may be TRBD1 (6 bases). This CDR3 comprises 15 residues. V shed 6 bases and J shed 5 bases, with 17 bases lying between them. CDR1 is MNHNS, CDR2 SASEGT, per germline. The CDR3 DNA reads as TGTGCCAGCAGCGAAAGTCAAACAGGGTATCAGCCCCAGCATTTT. Amino acid sequence: CASSESQTGYQPQHF.

The V call is TRBV13, the J call TRBJ2-3; 9 nucleotides align to TRBD2. The CDR3 is 19 amino acids. The V gene end was trimmed by 5 bases and the J gene end by 0 bases; junction bases not matched to a gene: 15. The germline V gene encodes CDR1 PRHDT and CDR2 FYEKMQ (reference sequence). CDR3 coding DNA: TGTGCCAGCAGCGAAACGCGGGCGGGGGGGATCCCCAGCACAGATACGCAGTATTTT. It encodes CASSETRAGGIPSTDTQYF.

The chain couples TRBV18 to TRBJ1-5, with a possible D match to TRBD1 (5 bases). Germline values: CDR1 KGHSH, CDR2 LQKENI. This CDR3 contains 15 residues. Trimming took off 1 base at V and 0 bases at J, with 7 bases between the two ends. The CDR3 sequence: CASSPRGVSNQPQHF. CDR3 in DNA: TGTGCCAGCTCACCACGGGGGGTTAGCAATCAGCCCCAGCATTTT.

This rearrangement joins TRBV11-3 to TRBJ2-5, with TRBD2 as a possible D gene (5 bases). With 5 bases removed from V and 1 base from J, the gap between germline ends came to 14 bases. The CDR3 spans 15 residues. Germline CDR1 is SGHNT and CDR2 is YENEEA. The CDR3 sequence is CASSPPRGAQETQYF. The CDR3 coding sequence is TGTGCCAGCAGCCCCCCCCGGGGAGCCCAAGAGACCCAGTACTTC.

The J gene is TRBJ2-7, the V gene TRBV29-1; 11 bases align to TRBD2. The CDR3 has 14 residues. V lost 7 bases and J lost 6; bases outside the gene matches: 11. The germline gives CDR1 SQVTM, CDR2 ANQGSEA. The CDR3 nucleotides are TGCAGCGCCGCCTCTAGCGGGGGGCCGTCCGAGCAGTACTTC. It encodes CSAASSGGPSEQYF.

The V and J genes are TRBV29-1 and TRBJ1-2; TRBD1 is a possible D gene (6 bases). Germline V gene sequence: CDR1 SQVTM, CDR2 ANQGSEA. The V end lost 2 bases, the J end lost 8 bases, and 9 bases lay between the germline ends. This CDR3 region has 11 residues. CDR3 DNA: TGCAGCGTTGAATCGGGGGGCGGCTACACCTTC. Its translation is CSVESGGGYTF.

This clone was detected only once. The V and J genes are TRBV14 and TRBJ1-3; D uncertain. The CDR3 runs 15 residues. V lost 1 base to trimming and J lost 0 bases, with 7 bases between them. Germline CDR1 and CDR2: SGHDN and FVKESK. The CDR3 spells CASSQVRSSGNTIYF. The CDR3 nucleotides read TGTGCCAGCAGCCAAGTTCGCAGCTCTGGAAACACCATATATTTT.

The chain recombines TRBV2 with TRBJ1-2, with TRBD1 matching 7 bases. Trimming removed 6 bases from V and 6 bases from J; junction bases left unmatched: 7. The CDR3 is 13 residues long. CDR1 and CDR2 from the germline V gene are SNHLY and FYNNEI. CDR3 sequence reads: CASRWRQGDGYTF. CDR3 bases: TGTGCCAGCAGATGGAGACAGGGAGATGGCTACACCTTC.

The J gene is TRBJ1-1, the V gene TRBV18; no clear D. CDR1 is KGHSH, CDR2 LQKENI, per germline. This CDR3 contains 14 residues. V was clipped by 6 bases and J by 4 bases, with 15 bases between them. The CDR3 DNA is TGTGCCAGCTCCCCCGACCCTCCGGGCACTGAAGCTTTCTTT. Protein: CASSPDPPGTEAFF. Based on the CDR3 plus reference TRBV18 and TRBJ1-1, the full variable domain is NAGVMQNPRHLVRRRGQEARLRCSPMKGHSHVYWYRQLPEEGLKFMVYLQKENIIDESGMPKERFSAEFPKEGPSILRIQQVVRGDSAAYFCASSPDPPGTEAFFGQGTRLTVV.

This chain links TRBV5-1 with TRBJ1-1; no clear D gene. Germline V gives CDR1 SGHRS, CDR2 YFSETQ. This CDR3 is built from 13 residues. Trimming took 4 bases from V and 0 from J, leaving 7 bases between them. CDR3 sequence (DNA): TGCGCCAGCAGCCAACAACTGAACACTGAAGCTTTCTTT. It codes for CASSQQLNTEAFF.

This chain uses TRBV5-4 with TRBJ2-1, with 14 bases identical to TRBD2. The ends lost 4 bases at V and 7 bases at J; junction bases unmatched: 7. Germline values: CDR1 SGHNT, CDR2 YYREEE (reference sequence). This CDR3 is built from 16 residues. The CDR3 sequence: CASSVTSGGALNEQFF. The CDR3 DNA sequence: TGTGCCAGCAGCGTGACTAGCGGGGGGGCCTTAAATGAGCAGTTCTTC.

CDR3 region: CASSFPGQSGEQYF. For the CDR3, the DNA is TGTGCCAGCAGTTTTCCCGGACAGTCGGGCGAGCAGTACTTC. The chain couples TRBV28 to TRBJ2-7, with D perhaps TRBD1 (6 bases). This CDR3 is built from 14 residues. Germline assignment: CDR1 MDHEN and CDR2 SYDVKM. V was clipped by 3 bases and J by 6 bases, with 15 bases between them.

This chain connects TRBV7-3 to TRBJ1-1, with TRBD1 matching over 7 bases. Trimming took 7 bases from V and 1 from J; bases not matched to a gene: 12. CDR3 size: 16 residues. Germline V gives CDR1 SGHTA, CDR2 FQGTGA. Here the CDR3 DNA reads TGTGCCAGCACCCCCGGGAGGGGGCAGGGGAACACTGAAGCTTTCTTT. Translated, it gives CASTPGRGQGNTEAFF.

A word on this clone: Different DNA sequences within this sample yield the same CDR3. The V call is TRBV30, the J call TRBJ1-2; D is unclear. Germline-derived CDR1 and CDR2 are GTSNPN and SVGIG (reference sequence). The CDR3 is 13 amino acids. With 0 bases removed from V and 0 bases from J, the gap between germline ends came to 5 bases. CDR3 DNA sequence: TGTGCCTGGAGTGTACAACCTAACTATGGCTACACCTTC. Its protein is CAWSVQPNYGYTF.

This chain joins TRBV7-2 and TRBJ2-7, with 14 bases matching TRBD2. Trimming cost V 5 bases and J 7 bases; bases outside gene matches: 7. Germline V gene lookup returns CDR1 SGHTA and CDR2 FQGNSA. The CDR3 length is 15 residues. CDR3 DNA sequence: TGTGCCAGCAGCACATCCGGGACTAGCGGGGGAGAGCAGTACTTC. The encoded protein is CASSTSGTSGGEQYF.

The chain is built from TRBV19 and TRBJ1-2; D is uncertain. Germline loops: CDR1 LNHDA, CDR2 SQIVND (reference sequence). V was pared by 6 bases and J by 6 bases, with 26 bases between. The CDR3 is 17 amino acids. CDR3 sequence reads: CASSPPPILLGANGYTF. The CDR3 bases are TGTGCCAGTAGCCCACCCCCAATCCTCTTGGGAGCTAATGGCTACACCTTC.

The J gene is TRBJ1-1, the V gene TRBV6-5; D gene uncertain. CDR3 size: 15 residues. Trimming left V 4 bases short and J 0 bases short, with 12 bases between. Germline lookup yields CDR1 MNHEY and CDR2 SVGAGI. This chain's CDR3 is CASSSPTHMNTEAFF. The CDR3 nucleotides read TGTGCCAGCAGTTCCCCGACACACATGAACACTGAAGCTTTCTTT.